The rows below give T cell receptor beta chains drawn from one sample of a study of blood T cell repertoires in COVID-19. The assay was immunoSEQ multiplex PCR, and TCRdb's table has in-frame clones only and misses some. The table lists roughly 100,000 clones, approximately 80% of them singletons, with roughly a tenth in the top ten. The sample was peripheral blood. The receptors stem from a woman between 70 and 85 years old with acute or convalescent COVID-19. CDR3s include the opening cysteine and the closing phenylalanine or tryptophan.

j_call	v_call	cdr3_aa
TRBJ2-2	TRBV19	CASSIDSTGELFF
TRBJ1-3	TRBV9	CASSGETGTGNTIYF
TRBJ2-3	TRBV21-1	CASSKIERGSTDTQYF
TRBJ1-3	TRBV30	CASLTRAGNTIYF
TRBJ1-5	TRBV6-6	CASSNPTDQPQHF
TRBJ2-5	TRBV29-1	CSVAPRGRSETQYF
TRBJ1-5	TRBV28	CASSLSGLSQPQHF
TRBJ2-3	TRBV5-4	CATPGPGQGVGVGTDTQYF
TRBJ1-5	TRBV9	CATIGGLGNQPQHF
TRBJ2-2	TRBV3-1/TRBV3-2	CASSPRLAGRVGTGELFF
TRBJ2-2	TRBV4-3	CASSQDVAGGPNTGELFF
TRBJ1-1	TRBV2	CASTLGVINTEAFF
TRBJ2-7	TRBV24-1	CATSDGTGVDYEQYF
TRBJ2-7	TRBV30	CAWSLFPGQGYEQYF
TRBJ2-1	TRBV5-1	CASGRWSGDDEQFF
TRBJ2-1	TRBV29-1	CSVPDRRSYNEQFF
TRBJ1-2	TRBV19	CASRGQGAYGYTF
TRBJ1-5	TRBV5-6	CASSLRGLTPHNQPQHF
TRBJ1-3	TRBV6-5	CASSRTGSGNTIYF
TRBJ2-5	TRBV4-1	CASRAIGGRPETQYF
TRBJ2-7	TRBV5-1	CASSASTGVGAYEQYF
TRBJ1-1	TRBV7-9	CASSPKSTHGNTEAFF
TRBJ1-5	TRBV19	CASTTTGGRVQPQHF
TRBJ2-2	TRBV3-1/TRBV3-2	CASSQGQNTGELFF
TRBJ1-1	TRBV27	CASSPWDSRNTEAFF
TRBJ1-2	TRBV24-1	CATSDLGENFPYGYTF
TRBJ1-3	TRBV28	CASSLGTGFGNTIYF